This TCR beta chain was documented in a study of blood T cells in healthy people across ages. Study-level information: Template-switching capture recovered about one barcoded beta molecule per two T cells. General study results and limits: The authors considered diversity estimates from one million T cells to be underestimates.

Every donor contributed roughly 11 milliliters of peripheral blood by blood draw. The CDR3 sequence is 15 residues long. Per the germline V gene, CDR1 is GTSNPN and CDR2 is SVGIG (reference sequence). With V trimmed by 0 bases and J by 1 base, 6 bases remained unmatched. Comment on this clonotype: What it binds is not known.

The use of a sample-barcoded 5' primer and a J-beta primer mix characterized a second PCR of roughly 6 to 11 cycles. Individual samples furnished no less than 3 million CDR3-containing paired-end reads apiece. A single record per CDR3 protein comes from TCRdb applying MiXCR to the 5' RACE reads. The sample has around 1,500,000 distinct CDR3 sequences, roughly 27% seen once. V gene TRBV30 combines with J gene TRBJ2-7; 7 bases are shared with TRBD2. Sequencing input: blood. This TCR derives from a woman aged 25 to 45 in good health. Written as DNA, the CDR3 is TGTGCCTGGAGTGTATATAGAGCGGGGTCCTACGAGCAGTACTTC. Translated, it gives CAWSVYRAGSYEQYF.